This record looks at one TCR beta chain sequence and its context. Its antigen has not been determined. Base qualities are not at hand, and no much larger clone is one base apart. The data were taken from a study of cytomegalovirus exposure and HLA in healthy donors (dated 2017 in TCRdb). Background for the entire study: An earlier analysis of roughly 500 of the donors reported 250 to 300 Gb of sequence data and 117 million unique TCR beta sequences from 190 million or so T cells. To study patterns of TCR occurrence, a later analysis re-analyzed previously published TCR beta repertoires from several hundred donors and added high-resolution HLA genotyping. Among about 400 genotyped donors of the cohort, an average of around 240,000 unique TCR beta nucleotide sequences was sequenced per donor, of which about 18% were non-productive. Rather than drawing on any new phenotypic data, the later analysis identified candidate immune exposures from TCR beta sequences and the way those sequences occurred across donors. The study used immunosequencing to profile the T cell repertoires of approximately 690 subjects and linked those repertoires to cytomegalovirus serostatus. HLA typing covered class I and class II loci at four-digit resolution. All discovery cohort repertoires had been generated on a single sequencing platform. Alongside the repertoire data, information on donor age, sex, ethnicity and CMV serostatus was compiled. An early release covering over 500 HLA-typed donors comprised 250 to 350 gigabases of sequencing data and roughly 86 million unique TCR sequences. Of the approximately 370 genotyped donors, 65% to 90% were placed in the genetic ancestry cluster associated with self-reported Caucasian donors. A later genetic analysis used genome-wide SNP genotypes for about 60% of the roughly 670 donors, treating that subset as a discovery cohort. The study aimed to test whether cataloging public T cell receptors could reveal signatures of past pathogen exposure. High-throughput TCR immunosequencing, statistical association of individual TCRs with disease status, and machine learning were combined to predict cytomegalovirus infection status. A separate validation cohort of approximately 120 different subjects was used in addition to the roughly 620-subject first cohort. Because of strong linkage in the cohort, roughly five DR-DQ haplotypes were treated as single units for association and clustering. An earlier analysis of approximately 630 of the donors applied high-throughput TCR beta sequencing to assess whether each TCR beta V gene segment acted as functional or pseudogenic. The number of typed donors differed by locus: about 620-640 for A, B, C, DRB1 and DQB1; 500 to 550 for DQA1; around 610 for DPA1; and some 470 for DPB1. General findings and caveats noted by the study authors: Because HLA typing was missing for some donors at each locus, association tests included only the typed subset. Only TCR beta chains were sequenced in this cohort, and the absence of alpha or paired-chain data limited detectable features. A further reported finding was that TCR beta sequences accurately predicted the HLA-A and HLA-B alleles for most subjects in the first cohort. According to a later analysis, most CMV-associated TCR beta chains appeared to be HLA-restricted, and the HLA associations seemed to be driven largely by CMV exposure. A later analysis found that TCR association rates varied across HLA loci, with DRB1 alleles showing the most associated TCRs and HLA-C alleles the fewest. While some public TCRs were present in many individuals, most TCR sequences turned up only very rarely across donors. Strong co-occurrence of HLA alleles, especially DR and DQ, made assigning TCR associations to individual alleles difficult. Roughly uniform sequencing depth across donors was assumed in presence/absence analyses, although this assumption may not hold. A cluster of highly shared sequence variants was judged likely to be a technical artifact of the sequencing pipeline. A later analysis reported that several top co-occurrence clusters appeared linked to parvovirus B19, influenza, CMV and Epstein-Barr virus. An association between a missense DCLRE1C variant and V-gene and J-gene trimming of TCR beta chains was found in a later genetic analysis and replicated in an independent cohort. Because counts were too low, 15 to 20 rarely observed V segments, including chromosome 9 orphons, were left out of the earlier analysis of 587 of the donors. Correlated functional status among segregating V segments might be attributable to linkage disequilibrium, but an unknown experimental factor could not be ruled out. A few of the identified cytomegalovirus-associated TCR beta chains were confirmed in vitro to be specific for cytomegalovirus antigens. Immune exposure information for the cohort was limited to CMV serostatus. A total of 150 to 200 TCR beta chains were listed by the study as associated with cytomegalovirus. In an earlier analysis of 587 of the donors, most TCR beta V segments appeared in productive rearrangements about 87% or about 30% of the time, broadly matching IMGT annotations. Compared with the roughly 700-donor mean, donors in an Asian-associated ancestry cluster had fewer N-insertions in productive TCRs, according to a later genetic analysis. The authors suggested that the approach could potentially be generalized to other disease states and immunological phenotypes. The classifier was reported to diagnose cytomegalovirus status with high specificity and sensitivity in both the original cohort and the validation cohort. At a false discovery rate of 0.05, a later analysis linked under 20,000 TCR beta sequences to specific HLA alleles. Compared with equally common non-associated chains, HLA-associated TCR beta chains in a later analysis were more clonally expanded and had lower generation probabilities. Some IMGT-functional V segments, including TRBV6-2 and TRBV6-3, could not be told apart with the 87-base-pair reads, so those segments were excluded.

The method was the immunoSEQ multiplex PCR assay. For the multiplex PCR, a mixture combining 60 forward primers for TCR Vbeta segments and 13 reverse primers for TCR Jbeta segments was used. The CDR3 region of rearranged TCR beta genes was amplified from genomic DNA by a multiplex PCR assay. On the Illumina HiSeq System, the amplified TCR beta libraries were sequenced as 87-base-pair reads. Turning to the authors' computational methods: Across the 666 repertoires, a later analysis counted roughly 77 million unique TCR beta chains, 9.5 million to 12 million of which were shared by at least two donors. Raw reads were error-corrected and collapsed into unique sequences by a nearest-neighbor algorithm in which closely related sequences were merged to remove PCR and sequencing errors. V, D and J gene segments were assigned by aligning CDR3 sequences to IMGT reference sequences. For a sequence to be retained, at least a six-nucleotide match to both a V gene segment and a J gene segment was required. A rearrangement was called productive if the CDR3 had no stop codons and remained in frame with V and J, and every other rearrangement was called non-productive. CDR3 was defined by IMGT convention, running from the second conserved V-encoded cysteine to the conserved J-encoded phenylalanine. The earlier analysis of 500 to 650 of the donors excluded any sequence lacking an unambiguous match to a single V gene segment. An earlier analysis of over 450 of the donors classified V segments as functional when productive rearrangements were above 56.7% and as segregating when the standard deviation between donors was above 5%. A statistical classification framework was built for diagnosing cytomegalovirus status from the catalog of TCR beta chain sequences. V and J gene assignment, in a later analysis, came from comparing TCR nucleotide sequences with IMGT/GENE-DB human TR gene sequences. A later analysis assigned CDR3 sequences and most-parsimonious VDJ recombination scenarios with the TCRdist pipeline. In a later analysis, every TCR beta chain was defined by the combination of its CDR3 amino acid sequence and its V-gene family, and reads without a unique V-gene family were dropped. To address suspected cross-contamination and a sequencing artifact, a later analysis removed roughly 640 highly shared, low-generation-probability nucleotide sequences. In a later analysis, a clonal expansion index was calculated for each public chain from normalized within-repertoire ranks of inferred template counts. A later analysis computed generation probabilities with a VDJ recombination model fitted to out-of-frame rearrangements, and checked the results against IGoR. In a later analysis, hypergeometric tests were used to score TCR-TCR, TCR-HLA and TCR-CMV co-occurrence, with a repertoire-size bias correction applied to TCR pairs. In a later analysis, false discovery rates were estimated by permuting HLA or CMV assignments 20 times. In a later analysis, co-occurring TCRs were grouped using DBSCAN, and TCRdist sequence similarity was added for clustering within HLA-allele-positive subsets. Repertoires with fewer than 30,000 or more than 120,000 public chains, plus five repertoires with anomalous nucleotide sharing, were excluded from co-occurrence clustering. Sourced from immuneACCESS, this table was stored by TCRdb with only in-frame sequences that have V and J called. A share of the clones is absent; for the studies checked, an unresolved V gene accounts for under half, and the remainder has no known explanation. D and trimming come from the DNA, and the V and J calls and clone size come from that table. For this sample the table gives around 90,000 clones, of which approximately 79% were detected only once. The ten top clones hold under 3% of the sample.

The cohort comprised 666 healthy bone marrow donors. At the time of sampling, every cohort member was nominally healthy, though immune exposures that went unrecorded were likely present. The donor was CMV seronegative and was included in the group of hundreds of seronegative cohort members. A peripheral blood sample was provided by each donor, and peripheral blood mononuclear cells were used for TCR beta sequencing. The Qiagen DNeasy Blood Extraction Kit was used to extract genomic DNA from the blood cell samples. V gives up 5 bases and J gives up 6 bases, and the segment between their germline ends measures 17 bases. The CDR3 measures 15 amino acids from cysteine to phenylalanine. The entry retains the CDR3 DNA only, 45 bases that are in frame from base 1. CDR1 MNHEY and CDR2 SVGAGI were looked up in the germline V gene.

The receptor chain draws on TRBV6-5 and TRBJ1-5, with TRBD1 as a weak D call on 5 bases. This clonotype was sampled from a man aged 25 to 40 in good health and CMV-seronegative. Sequenced input: PBMCs. The DNA reads as follows: TGTGCCAGCAGTAGGAAATCCGGGGGGGGTCAGCCCCAGCATTTT. This yields the protein CASSRKSGGGQPQHF.